The 31 T cell receptor beta chains presented below share a single source sample, sequenced in a study of cytotoxic CD8 clonotypes in ibrutinib-treated CLL. Some clones are missing from TCRdb's copy, which holds only in-frame ones; the method was immunoSEQ multiplex PCR. The table shows over 100,000 clones, with over 75% occurring only once. The specimen was PBMCs, collected after 24 months of ibrutinib treatment. These receptors originate from a human donor with chronic lymphocytic leukemia.

This sequence joins TRBV28 and TRBJ2-7; TRBD1 aligns across 9 bases. CDR1 is MDHEN and CDR2 is SYDVKM in the germline V gene. V shed 3 bases, J shed 5 bases, and the junction held 11 bases outside the gene matches. This CDR3 spans 16 amino acids. The CDR3 is CASSLGPGQGVHEQYF. In DNA, the CDR3 is TGTGCCAGCAGTTTGGGGCCGGGACAGGGTGTCCACGAGCAGTACTTC.

This clone came up once. The rearrangement links TRBV19 to TRBJ2-3; 9 bases match TRBD2. V lost 7 bases to trimming and J lost 2 bases; unmatched junction nucleotides: 7. This CDR3 has 15 residues. Looked up from germline, CDR1 is LNHDA and CDR2 is SQIVND (reference sequence). DNA of the CDR3: TGTGCCAGTACCGCTAGCGGGGCGTACACAGATACGCAGTATTTT. Protein: CASTASGAYTDTQYF.

This chain connects TRBV5-1 to TRBJ1-4; 9 bases agree with TRBD1. J gave up 5 bases and V 4 bases, and 6 bases lay outside the gene matches. The V gene's germline CDR1 is SGHRS and CDR2 YFSETQ. This CDR3 has 15 amino acids. CDR3 region: CASSPGDRANEKLFF. CDR3 sequence (DNA): TGCGCCAGCAGCCCTGGGGACAGGGCAAATGAAAAACTGTTTTTT.

The rearrangement uses TRBV5-6 and TRBJ2-7; the D gene is possibly TRBD1 (6 bases). Germline V gene sequence: CDR1 SGHDT, CDR2 YYEEEE. The CDR3 extends over 13 amino acids. Trimming pared 2 bases from V and 4 bases from J, leaving 10 bases between. The CDR3 nucleotides are TGTGCCAGCAGCTTTTACAGGGTTTACGAGCAGTACTTC. Encoded protein: CASSFYRVYEQYF. The full variable domain, its missing parts supplied by reference TRBV5-6 and TRBJ2-7, is DAGVTQSPTHLIKTRGQQVTLRCSPKSGHDTVSWYQQALGQGPQFIFQYYEEEERQRGNFPDRFSGHQFPNYSSELNVNALLLGDSALYLCASSFYRVYEQYFGPGTRLTVT.

This clone came up once. The V and J genes are TRBV5-4 and TRBJ2-5; D unresolved. V was pared by 4 bases and J by 0 bases, with 7 bases between. In germline, CDR1 is SGHNT, CDR2 YYREEE (reference sequence). This CDR3 contains 13 residues. CDR3 sequence (DNA): TGTGCCAGCAGCCCCCCTCACCAAGAGACCCAGTACTTC. This gives the protein CASSPPHQETQYF.

J is TRBJ1-3 and V is TRBV5-1; D may be TRBD1 (5 bases). V was trimmed by 3 bases and J by 1 base, leaving 14 bases between them. CDR3 size: 16 residues. Germline loops: CDR1 SGHRS, CDR2 YFSETQ. DNA of the CDR3: TGCGCCAGCAGCTCGCAGGGAGGTACTTCTGGAAACACCATATATTTT. Translated, it gives CASSSQGGTSGNTIYF.

J is TRBJ2-1 and V is TRBV9; 8 nucleotides agree with TRBD1. The V gene end was trimmed by 7 bases and the J gene end by 4 bases; junction bases not matched to a gene: 13. CDR3 length: 16 amino acids. CDR1 is SGDLS and CDR2 is YYNGEE in the germline V gene. The DNA of the CDR3 is TGTGCCAGCGCAAAAAGGACAGGGCCACCTTACAATGAGCAGTTCTTC. This sequence encodes CASAKRTGPPYNEQFF.

The V call is TRBV19, the J call TRBJ1-1; D not certain. V gave up 3 bases and J gave up 4 bases, with 12 bases separating them. The length of the CDR3 is 14 residues. CDR1 is LNHDA, CDR2 SQIVND, per germline (reference sequence). CDR3 loop: CASSMRGLSTEAFF. DNA for the CDR3: TGTGCCAGTAGTATGCGAGGCTTGAGCACTGAAGCTTTCTTT.

The chain employs TRBV18 and TRBJ2-5; D gene uncertain. Trimming stripped 1 base from V and 5 bases from J, with 8 bases between. Germline CDR1 and CDR2: KGHSH and LQKENI. This CDR3 spans 13 amino acids. The CDR3 DNA reads TGTGCCAGCTCACCACTCGCCGGGGAGACCCAGTACTTC. Encoded protein: CASSPLAGETQYF. The full variable domain, completed using reference TRBV18 and TRBJ2-5, is NAGVMQNPRHLVRRRGQEARLRCSPMKGHSHVYWYRQLPEEGLKFMVYLQKENIIDESGMPKERFSAEFPKEGPSILRIQQVVRGDSAAYFCASSPLAGETQYFGPGTRLLVL.

The chain employs TRBV5-1 and TRBJ2-5; 11 bases align to TRBD2. V shed 5 bases, J shed 2 bases, and the junction held 2 bases outside the gene matches. Germline assignment: CDR1 SGHRS and CDR2 YFSETQ. The CDR3 has 14 amino acids. CDR3 coding DNA: TGCGCCAGCAGAGTAGCGGGGGGGCAAGAGACCCAGTACTTC. Amino acid sequence: CASRVAGGQETQYF.

J is TRBJ2-7 and V is TRBV2; D is ambiguous. The CDR3 runs 18 residues. Germline V gene lookup returns CDR1 SNHLY and CDR2 FYNNEI. The V end lost 5 bases, the J end lost 0 bases, and 23 bases lay between the germline ends. The CDR3 region is CASSPHPKSVFSSYEQYF. The CDR3 coding sequence is TGTGCCAGCAGTCCACACCCAAAATCTGTCTTTAGCTCCTACGAGCAGTACTTC.

The J gene is TRBJ1-1, the V gene TRBV5-1; TRBD1 agrees at 11 bases. The CDR3 has 17 amino acids. Germline CDR1 is SGHRS and CDR2 is YFSETQ. Unmatched junction bases numbered 12, after V lost 4 bases and J lost 4 bases. The CDR3 spells CASSPGQGARISTEAFF. For the CDR3, the DNA is TGCGCCAGCAGCCCAGGACAGGGGGCTAGGATTTCCACTGAAGCTTTCTTT.

This chain links TRBV7-2 with TRBJ1-5; D perhaps matches TRBD1 (5 bases). Trimming took 1 base from V and 1 from J, leaving 14 bases between them. The CDR3 loop spans 17 amino acids. Germline CDR1 reads SGHTA; CDR2 reads FQGNSA. Here the CDR3 reads CASSLGIGGASNQPQHF. CDR3 bases: TGTGCCAGCAGCTTAGGAATTGGGGGAGCAAGCAATCAGCCCCAGCATTTT.

The rearrangement links TRBV29-1 to TRBJ2-3; 9 nucleotides line up with TRBD2. There are 14 residues in the CDR3. The V and J ends lost 7 bases and 1 base, in that order; junction bases with no gene match: 6. Germline V CDR1 and CDR2: SQVTM, ANQGSEA. The CDR3 spells CSAAGGIRTDTQYF. CDR3 nucleotide sequence: TGCAGCGCGGCGGGGGGGATCCGCACAGATACGCAGTATTTT.

This clone is a singleton in its sample. The chain has TRBV4-1 and TRBJ1-1; unclear D gene. The V end lost 2 bases, the J end lost 3 bases, and 10 bases lay between the germline ends. This CDR3 is 14 amino acids long. From germline, CDR1 is MGHRA and CDR2 YSYEKL. Here the CDR3 DNA reads TGCGCCAGCAGCCAACTTACCACACACACTGAAGCTTTCTTT. Translation gives CASSQLTTHTEAFF.

J is TRBJ2-2 and V is TRBV5-8; 10 bases match TRBD2. CDR1 SGHTS and CDR2 YDEGEE come from the germline V gene. J was trimmed by 6 bases and V by 2 bases; bases with no gene match: 10. This CDR3 region has 17 residues. CDR3 sequence: CASSFEASGRSAGELFF. CDR3 coding DNA: TGTGCCAGCAGCTTCGAAGCTAGCGGGAGAAGCGCCGGGGAGCTGTTTTTT.

This clone was seen once. CDR3 in amino acids: CASSLFGNEQFF. CDR3 DNA: TGTGCCAGCAGCTTGTTCGGCAATGAGCAGTTCTTC. The chain employs TRBV5-4 and TRBJ2-1; D is uncertain. The CDR3 runs 12 residues. V was pared by 1 base and J by 6 bases, with 5 bases between. Germline CDR1 and CDR2: SGHNT and YYREEE (reference sequence).

This clone was found a few times. J is TRBJ1-6 and V is TRBV19; D is undetermined. V dropped 5 bases and J dropped 9 bases, with 11 bases sitting between them. Germline loops: CDR1 LNHDA, CDR2 SQIVND (reference sequence). The CDR3 spans 13 residues. CDR3 bases: TGTGCCAGTAGTCGCTTAGTGAGTTCACCCCTCCACTTT. The encoded protein is CASSRLVSSPLHF.

The chain couples TRBV7-9 to TRBJ1-2; 7 bases map to TRBD1. CDR3 length equals 18 residues. V lost 5 bases and J lost 0; bases outside the gene matches: 15. Germline V gene lookup returns CDR1 SEHNR and CDR2 FQNEAQ (reference sequence). CDR3 protein: CASSRRTGVLLANYGYTF. In DNA form, the CDR3 reads TGTGCCAGCAGCCGTCGGACAGGAGTTCTACTAGCTAACTATGGCTACACCTTC. Filled out from reference TRBV7-9 and TRBJ1-2, the complete variable domain reads DTGVSQNPRHKITKRGQNVTFRCDPISEHNRLYWYRQTLGQGPEFLTYFQNEAQLEKSRLLSDRFSAERPKGSFSTLEIQRTEQGDSAMYLCASSRRTGVLLANYGYTFGSGTRLTVV.

This chain connects TRBV7-9 to TRBJ2-7, with D uncertain. The CDR3 is 13 amino acids. CDR1 and CDR2 (germline): SEHNR, FQNEAQ (reference sequence). The V end was cut by 0 bases, the J end by 7 bases, with 10 bases between. DNA for the CDR3: TGTGCCAGCAGCTTAGCCTCACCCGGTGAGCAGTACTTC. Translating gives CASSLASPGEQYF.

With respect to this clone: The same CDR3 also results from other DNA sequences found in this sample. In DNA, the CDR3 is TGTGCCAGCAGTTTGTGGGGTTCGGGGGCCAACGTCCTGACTTTC. Its protein is CASSLWGSGANVLTF. The V and J genes are TRBV28 and TRBJ2-6; D remains unclear. The CDR3 is 15 amino acids. V lost 3 bases and J lost 4, with 10 bases in between. Germline values: CDR1 MDHEN, CDR2 SYDVKM.

CDR3 protein: CASSDPERGGVTDTQYF. As DNA, the CDR3 is TGTGCCAGCAGCGACCCCGAGCGGGGAGGTGTGACAGATACGCAGTATTTT. The chain carries TRBV9 and TRBJ2-3, with TRBD2 identical over 7 bases. Germline V CDR1 and CDR2: SGDLS, YYNGEE. The CDR3 totals 17 residues. Losses at the gene ends were 3 bases for V and 3 bases for J; bases not matched to a gene: 13.

The chain carries TRBV28 and TRBJ2-7; 7 bases line up with TRBD2. The germline V gene encodes CDR1 MDHEN and CDR2 SYDVKM. The length of the CDR3 is 15 residues. After removal of 10 bases from V and 4 bases from J, the junction contained 16 bases not matched to a gene. This CDR3 is CATRDGGRNFYEQYF. CDR3 in DNA: TGTGCCACTCGGGACGGCGGGAGAAACTTTTACGAGCAGTACTTC.

The rearrangement joins TRBV2 to TRBJ1-1; D possibly corresponds to TRBD1 (5 bases). The CDR3 sequence is 15 residues long. The germline V and J ends were trimmed by 2 bases and 5 bases, with 15 bases remaining between them. Germline V CDR1 and CDR2: SNHLY, FYNNEI. In nucleotides, the CDR3 is TGTGCCAGCAGTGAAATGGGACCTCAGGTAACTGAAGCTTTCTTT. Translation gives CASSEMGPQVTEAFF.

The chain carries TRBV9 and TRBJ2-1; no firm D call. Trimming removed 0 bases at V and 7 bases at J, with 17 bases between. There are 16 residues in the CDR3. Germline V gene data show CDR1 as SGDLS and CDR2 as YYNGEE. CDR3 coding DNA: TGTGCCAGCAGCGTAGTTGGAAGGTCAAACATAAATGAGCAGTTCTTC. Its translation: CASSVVGRSNINEQFF.

V and J are TRBV4-3 and TRBJ1-6, with D perhaps matching TRBD1 (5 bases). CDR3 length: 14 residues. CDR1 LGHNA and CDR2 YSLEER come from the germline V gene. V was cut by 4 bases and J by 9 bases, with 13 bases left in between. The CDR3 DNA is TGCGCCAGCAGCCCTTCGACAGTAAGTTCACCCCTCCACTTT. Amino acid sequence: CASSPSTVSSPLHF.

The J gene is TRBJ1-2, the V gene TRBV7-9; D possibly corresponds to TRBD1 (5 bases). The V gene's germline CDR1 is SEHNR and CDR2 FQNEAQ (reference sequence). Trimming pared 1 base from V and 5 bases from J, leaving 17 bases between. CDR3 length equals 16 residues. Here the CDR3 reads CASSLENRAGQYGYTF. CDR3 DNA: TGTGCCAGCAGCTTAGAAAATCGGGCAGGGCAATATGGCTACACCTTC.

Notes on this clone: Other DNA sequences from this sample encode an identical CDR3 as well. V is TRBV7-2 and J is TRBJ2-2; 7 bases fit TRBD2. The CDR3 extends over 16 amino acids. Trimming at V came to 4 bases and at J to 0 bases, leaving 5 bases not matched to a gene. The germline V gene encodes CDR1 SGHTA and CDR2 FQGNSA. This CDR3 is CASSSTGTTNTGELFF. The DNA for the CDR3 is TGTGCCAGCAGCTCTACCGGGACTACGAACACCGGGGAGCTGTTTTTT.

The chain joins TRBV19 to TRBJ1-1; possibly TRBD1 for D (6 bases). The CDR3 is made up of 13 amino acids. V was pared by 7 bases and J by 4 bases, with 13 bases between. The germline V gene encodes CDR1 LNHDA and CDR2 SQIVND (reference sequence). The CDR3 DNA reads as TGTGCCAGTACAAACACAGGGAGCACTGAAGCTTTCTTT. Translated: CASTNTGSTEAFF.

The chain has TRBV28 and TRBJ2-7; 8 bases match TRBD1. This CDR3 spans 15 amino acids. Germline lookup yields CDR1 MDHEN and CDR2 SYDVKM. Trimming cost V 7 bases and J 1 base; bases outside gene matches: 9. The CDR3 loop is CASNSRDRSSYEQYF. The CDR3 nucleotides read TGTGCCAGCAACTCCCGGGACAGGTCTTCCTACGAGCAGTACTTC. The entire variable domain, with the rest obtained from reference TRBV28 and TRBJ2-7, is as follows: DVKVTQSSRYLVKRTGEKVFLECVQDMDHENMFWYRQDPGLGLRLIYFSYDVKMKEKGDIPEGYSVSREKKERFSLILESASTNQTSMYLCASNSRDRSSYEQYFGPGTRLTVT.

V and J are TRBV28 and TRBJ1-2; TRBD1 matches 11 bases. CDR3 length: 15 residues. Germline CDR1 and CDR2: MDHEN and SYDVKM. Germline trimming cut 4 bases from V and 3 bases from J; bases unmatched to any gene: 4. CDR3 nucleotides: TGTGCCAGCAGTTCGGCGGGACAGGGGGACTATGGCTACACCTTC. Its translation is CASSSAGQGDYGYTF.